This T cell receptor (beta chain) stems from a study of response to subunit inactivated influenza vaccine. General study findings and limits: Only a handful of new T cells, the authors suggested, are recruited with each seasonal influenza vaccination.

The ends were cut back, 6 bases at V and 7 bases at J, with 22 bases in the middle. CDR3 length: 15 residues. Germline V gives CDR1 ENHRY, CDR2 SYGVKD. One entry per CDR3 protein, called by TCRdb with MiXCR from the RT-PCR reads. The sample holds 450,000 to 500,000 distinct CDR3 sequences, approximately 11% seen once. This clonotype was found a few times. Its target is unknown. Source: PBMCs from blood, taken roughly 6 weeks after vaccination. The sequence came from a man over 45 who received an inactivated influenza vaccine. The J gene is TRBJ2-7, the V gene TRBV10-3; maybe TRBD2 (6 bases). CDR3 residues: CAISSLGGTSGEQYF. CDR3 in DNA: TGTGCCATCAGCTCGCTTGGGGGGACCTCGGGGGAGCAGTACTTC.